Only one count was recorded for the clone carrying this T cell receptor beta chain. Produced via immunoSEQ multiplex PCR; TCRdb's table is partial and in-frame only. The sample records 140,000 to 150,000 clones, around 73% being singletons. Participant-reported clinical history was the basis for cohort assignment. Two consecutive negative NP/OP PCR tests, clearance, or resolved symptoms defined Cohort 3 recovery. The sample originates from a study of blood T cell repertoires in COVID-19. Study as a whole: Sample material is recorded as cDNA or gDNA derived from T cells, B-cell-depleted T cells, or PBMCs.

The germline gives CDR1 ENHRY, CDR2 SYGVKD. The CDR3 runs 13 residues. The germline V and J ends were trimmed by 7 bases and 2 bases, with 10 bases remaining between them. This chain connects TRBV10-3 to TRBJ2-3, with D maybe TRBD2 (5 bases). The sample taken for sequencing was PBMCs or T cells enriched from blood (not recorded which). The sequence was collected from a woman between 50 and 59 years old who had recovered from COVID-19. The CDR3 bases are TGTGCCATCACGGGAAGCCTCACAGATACGCAGTATTTT. Translating it yields CAITGSLTDTQYF.